The 29 T cell receptor beta chains below come from one sample, sequenced in a study of blood T cell repertoires in COVID-19 (dated by TCRdb to about 2020). Libraries came from the immunoSEQ multiplex PCR assay. TCRdb carries this immuneACCESS record with in-frame sequences only. Its versions omit some clonotypes, under half of them owing to an unresolved V gene in the studies checked, with the rest unexplained. Within this sample are about 210,000 clones, with over 80% of them counted one time only. The ten largest clonotypes hold 1.2% of the sample. The sample taken for sequencing was PBMCs or T cells enriched from blood (not recorded which). The receptors were sampled from a man between 25 and 39 years old who had recovered from COVID-19.

This chain links TRBV6-5 with TRBJ1-5; D is uncertain. Germline CDR1 MNHEY, CDR2 SVGAGI. V was trimmed by 4 bases and J by 4 bases, leaving 5 bases between them. This CDR3 spans 12 amino acids. The CDR3: CASSLLNQPQHF. DNA for the CDR3: TGTGCCAGCAGTTTACTGAATCAGCCCCAGCATTTT.

This chain links TRBV28 with TRBJ2-1; D remains ambiguous. Per the germline V gene, CDR1 is MDHEN and CDR2 is SYDVKM. CDR3 size: 11 residues. V was trimmed by 6 bases and J by 9 bases, leaving 9 bases between them. In DNA form, the CDR3 reads TGTGCCAGCAGGACAAATAGTGAGCAGTTCTTC. It encodes CASRTNSEQFF.

The gene calls are TRBV19 and TRBJ1-2, with a weak D call TRBD1 (6 bases). Germline V gene data show CDR1 as LNHDA and CDR2 as SQIVND (reference sequence). The CDR3 loop spans 18 amino acids. V was pared by 4 bases and J by 3 bases, with 24 bases between. CDR3 in DNA: TGTGCCAGTAGTAAGTCGGGGACACGGGCTTTGAGGGACTATGGCTACACCTTC. Its translation is CASSKSGTRALRDYGYTF.

This chain uses TRBV5-6 with TRBJ2-7, with D hard to call. The CDR3 has 12 residues. V lost 0 bases and J lost 6, with 7 bases in between. The germline V gene has CDR1 SGHDT and CDR2 YYEEEE. The CDR3 nucleotides are TGTGCCAGCAGCTTGGGGCAGTTCGAGCAGTACTTC. The encoded protein is CASSLGQFEQYF.

The rearrangement joins TRBV15 to TRBJ1-2, with 11 bases fitting TRBD1. V was clipped by 0 bases and J by 4 bases; unmatched bases: 10. This CDR3 has 18 residues. Germline V CDR1 and CDR2: LNHNV, YYDKDF (reference sequence). The CDR3 nucleotides read TGTGCCACCAGCAGAGAATTAGGGACAGGGGGTATTGGCTATGGCTACACCTTC. The encoded protein is CATSRELGTGGIGYGYTF.

This clone was observed a few times. This rearrangement joins TRBV13 to TRBJ1-2; D is perhaps TRBD1 (6 bases). CDR3 length: 14 amino acids. The germline CDR1 and CDR2 sequences are PRHDT and FYEKMQ (reference sequence). V lost 2 bases to trimming and J lost 4 bases, with 11 bases between them. As DNA, the CDR3 is TGTGCCAGCAGCTTATTCACAGGGCGCTATGGCTACACCTTC. Translation gives CASSLFTGRYGYTF.

The chain recombines TRBV9 with TRBJ1-2; D gene unclear. The CDR3 totals 12 residues. V was cut by 0 bases and J by 5 bases, with 5 bases left in between. Germline V lookup: CDR1 SGDLS, CDR2 YYNGEE. DNA for the CDR3: TGTGCCAGCAGCGTAGGACTGTATGGCTACACCTTC. Amino acid sequence: CASSVGLYGYTF.

The chain is built from TRBV5-4 and TRBJ2-7; D remains unclear. The germline V gene encodes CDR1 SGHNT and CDR2 YYREEE (reference sequence). V gave up 3 bases and J gave up 5 bases, with 15 bases separating them. The CDR3 sequence is 14 residues long. The CDR3 here is CASSYRWSFNEQYF. The CDR3 DNA reads TGTGCCAGCAGCTATCGTTGGAGCTTTAACGAGCAGTACTTC.

The chain joins TRBV27 to TRBJ2-2; TRBD2 matches at 11 bases. The V gene end was trimmed by 5 bases and the J gene end by 5 bases; junction bases not matched to a gene: 13. This CDR3 has 18 residues. CDR1 and CDR2 (germline): MNHEY, SMNVEV (reference sequence). For the CDR3, the DNA is TGTGCCAGCAGTGCCCGCCCTTTAGCGGGGGGGCAAACCGGGGAGCTGTTTTTT. Translation: CASSARPLAGGQTGELFF.

A single count supports this clone. The V call is TRBV28, the J call TRBJ2-2, with TRBD1 matching over 8 bases. Germline V gene lookup returns CDR1 MDHEN and CDR2 SYDVKM. V lost 6 bases and J lost 1; bases outside the gene matches: 7. This CDR3 comprises 16 residues. In DNA form, the CDR3 reads TGTGCCAGCAGCCGGAGGGGGACAGGGAACACCGGGGAGCTGTTTTTT. It translates to CASSRRGTGNTGELFF.

Relative to its sample, this clone is medium-sized. This chain joins TRBV3-1 (or the pseudogene TRBV3-2) and TRBJ1-5; no clear D. The CDR3 contains 15 residues. V gave up 4 bases and J gave up 3 bases, with 13 bases separating them. The germline V gene has CDR1 LGHDT and CDR2 YNNKEL (reference sequence). This CDR3 is CASSLSGGPNQPQHF. The DNA for the CDR3 is TGTGCCAGCAGCCTTTCCGGAGGCCCCAATCAGCCCCAGCATTTT.

The chain's CDR3 is CASSWTGTGAYEQYF. CDR3 coding DNA: TGTGCCAGCAGCTGGACCGGGACAGGGGCATACGAGCAGTACTTC. This chain links TRBV5-6 with TRBJ2-7; 10 bases align to TRBD1. The germline gives CDR1 SGHDT, CDR2 YYEEEE. The CDR3 totals 15 residues. V lost 3 bases and J lost 4; bases outside the gene matches: 7.

J is TRBJ1-4 and V is TRBV30; the match to TRBD1 covers 8 bases. The length of the CDR3 is 13 residues. V lost 8 bases and J lost 7; bases outside the gene matches: 9. Germline lookup yields CDR1 GTSNPN and CDR2 SVGIG (reference sequence). This CDR3 is CARGQGGGEKLFF. CDR3 sequence (DNA): TGTGCCCGTGGACAGGGAGGGGGTGAAAAACTGTTTTTT.

The CDR3: CASSQLPSGLNGQETQYF. Here the CDR3 DNA reads TGTGCCAGCAGCCAACTCCCTAGCGGACTCAATGGGCAAGAGACCCAGTACTTC. The chain uses TRBV3-1 (or the pseudogene TRBV3-2) and TRBJ2-5, with 7 bases lining up with TRBD2. The CDR3 extends over 18 amino acids. Germline CDR1 LGHDT, CDR2 YNNKEL (reference sequence). The ends lost 2 bases at V and 2 bases at J; junction bases unmatched: 14.

V usage is TRBV18 and J usage is TRBJ2-5, with 10 bases lining up with TRBD1. V lost 6 bases and J lost 4; bases outside the gene matches: 8. The CDR3 extends over 15 amino acids. Germline CDR1 reads KGHSH; CDR2 reads LQKENI. The CDR3 DNA reads as TGTGCCAGCTCCCTGACAGGGGGCATTTTAGAGACCCAGTACTTC. It codes for CASSLTGGILETQYF. The whole variable domain, remainder taken from reference TRBV18 and TRBJ2-5, is NAGVMQNPRHLVRRRGQEARLRCSPMKGHSHVYWYRQLPEEGLKFMVYLQKENIIDESGMPKERFSAEFPKEGPSILRIQQVVRGDSAAYFCASSLTGGILETQYFGPGTRLLVL.

V is TRBV29-1 and J is TRBJ1-1, with a possible D match to TRBD1 (6 bases). The CDR3 is 14 amino acids. V shed 5 bases and J shed 4 bases, with 17 bases lying between them. Germline V gene data show CDR1 as SQVTM and CDR2 as ANQGSEA. CDR3: CSVSNGGQVTEAFF. Written as DNA, the CDR3 is TGCAGCGTTTCAAACGGGGGGCAGGTCACTGAAGCTTTCTTT. The complete variable domain, with remaining parts taken from reference TRBV29-1 and TRBJ1-1, reads SAVISQKPSRDICQRGTSLTIQCQVDSQVTMMFWYRQQPGQSLTLIATANQGSEATYESGFVIDKFPISRPNLTFSTLTVSNMSPEDSSIYLCSVSNGGQVTEAFFGQGTRLTVV.

This CDR3 reads CASSYGTLIGDEKLFF. In DNA, the CDR3 is TGCGCCAGCAGCTACGGGACATTAATAGGAGATGAAAAACTGTTTTTT. This chain connects TRBV5-1 to TRBJ1-4, with a possible D match to TRBD1 (6 bases). This CDR3 is built from 16 residues. Between the trimmed V and J ends, which lost 3 bases and 6 bases, there was a span of 18 bases. Germline V lookup: CDR1 SGHRS, CDR2 YFSETQ.

The chain employs TRBV2 and TRBJ2-2, with TRBD1 matching over 9 bases. The V gene's germline CDR1 is SNHLY and CDR2 FYNNEI. The junction had 4 bases not matched to a gene; V was cut back by 8 bases and J by 3 bases. This CDR3 is 14 amino acids long. CDR3 loop: CASGDRAYTGELFF. The CDR3 coding sequence is TGTGCCAGCGGGGACAGGGCGTACACCGGGGAGCTGTTTTTT.

The chain links TRBV9 to TRBJ2-7; tentatively, D is TRBD2 (5 bases). Germline V gives CDR1 SGDLS, CDR2 YYNGEE. The CDR3 is 14 residues long. The ends were cut back, 0 bases at V and 0 bases at J, with 7 bases in the middle. The CDR3, as DNA: TGTGCCAGCAGCGTAGCGGGGATCTCCTACGAGCAGTACTTC. Translation gives CASSVAGISYEQYF. Variable domain in full (rest from reference TRBV9 and TRBJ2-7): DSGVTQTPKHLITATGQRVTLRCSPRSGDLSVYWYQQSLDQGLQFLIQYYNGEERAKGNILERFSAQQFPDLHSELNLSSLELGDSALYFCASSVAGISYEQYFGPGTRLTVT.

This clone has just one count. The V gene is TRBV6-1, the J gene TRBJ2-1; tentatively, D is TRBD1 (6 bases). V shed 3 bases and J shed 6 bases, with 12 bases lying between them. The germline V gene encodes CDR1 MNHNS and CDR2 SASEGT. The CDR3 spans 14 residues. The DNA for the CDR3 is TGTGCCAGCAGTGATGAAGCAGGGGTCAATGAGCAGTTCTTC. It is translated as CASSDEAGVNEQFF.

The chain is built from TRBV19 and TRBJ2-4, with D maybe TRBD2 (6 bases). This CDR3 spans 18 amino acids. Germline CDR1 is LNHDA and CDR2 is SQIVND (reference sequence). Trimming left V 3 bases short and J 4 bases short, with 22 bases between. CDR3 coding DNA: TGTGCCAGTAGTATGCCATTCCGGGGGACCCACCCAAAAAACATTCAGTACTTC. Encoded protein: CASSMPFRGTHPKNIQYF.

The rearrangement links TRBV13 to TRBJ1-5; D remains unclear. The CDR3 loop spans 13 amino acids. The germline CDR1 and CDR2 sequences are PRHDT and FYEKMQ (reference sequence). V gave up 2 bases and J gave up 5 bases, with 7 bases separating them. The CDR3 nucleotides read TGTGCCAGCAGCTTATACGAGGATCAGCCCCAGCATTTT. It translates to CASSLYEDQPQHF.

The CDR3 spells CASSPYRGPRTGELFF. In DNA, the CDR3 is TGTGCCAGCAGTCCTTACAGGGGCCCCAGGACCGGGGAGCTGTTTTTT. The chain carries TRBV4-2 and TRBJ2-2; TRBD1 matches at 7 bases. CDR1 LGHNA and CDR2 YNFKEQ come from the germline V gene. The CDR3 loop spans 16 amino acids. The V and J ends lost 6 bases and 5 bases, in that order; junction bases with no gene match: 12.

The gene calls are TRBV4-2 and TRBJ2-7; 11 bases align to TRBD1. V dropped 2 bases and J dropped 2; count of bases not matched to a gene: 8. Germline-derived CDR1 and CDR2 are LGHNA and YNFKEQ. There are 17 residues in the CDR3. CDR3 DNA: TGTGCCAGCAGCCAACGGACAGGGGGCACCGGTACCTACGAGCAGTACTTC. Its translation is CASSQRTGGTGTYEQYF.

The V call is TRBV7-2, the J call TRBJ1-3, with 8 bases matching TRBD1. With 4 bases clipped from V and 4 bases from J, the junction kept 9 bases outside the gene matches. Germline V CDR1 and CDR2: SGHTA, FQGNSA. The CDR3 spans 16 residues. The CDR3 reads CASSSRQGNGGNTIYF. The CDR3, as DNA: TGTGCCAGCAGCTCAAGACAGGGGAATGGCGGAAACACCATATATTTT.

The V gene is TRBV10-1, the J gene TRBJ1-1; 11 bases map to TRBD1. Germline CDR1 WNHNN, CDR2 SYGVQD (reference sequence). Germline trimming cut 8 bases from V and 4 bases from J; bases unmatched to any gene: 9. CDR3 length: 15 amino acids. CDR3 region: CASPGTDRGRTEAFF. The CDR3 DNA follows: TGCGCCAGCCCCGGGACGGACAGGGGGCGCACTGAAGCTTTCTTT.

The V call is TRBV5-1, the J call TRBJ2-5; TRBD1 agrees at 7 bases. The V gene end was trimmed by 4 bases and the J gene end by 0 bases; junction bases not matched to a gene: 6. The CDR3 loop spans 15 amino acids. Germline V gene lookup returns CDR1 SGHRS and CDR2 YFSETQ. CDR3 protein: CASSPGDRYQETQYF. CDR3 DNA sequence: TGCGCCAGCAGCCCCGGGGACAGATACCAAGAGACCCAGTACTTC.

V and J are TRBV24-1 and TRBJ1-5; D is unclear. Germline values: CDR1 KGHDR, CDR2 SFDVKD. V was trimmed by 0 bases and J by 4 bases, leaving 6 bases between them. The CDR3 spans 14 residues. CDR3 loop: CATSDLTANQPQHF. CDR3 bases: TGTGCCACCAGTGATTTGACAGCAAATCAGCCCCAGCATTTT.

The CDR3 spells CAISESGRGPLNTEAFF. The CDR3 DNA follows: TGTGCCATCAGTGAGTCGGGCAGGGGGCCGCTGAACACTGAAGCTTTCTTT. The rearrangement links TRBV10-3 to TRBJ1-1; 8 nucleotides line up with TRBD1. V dropped 0 bases and J dropped 0; count of bases not matched to a gene: 6. This CDR3 contains 17 residues. CDR1 ENHRY and CDR2 SYGVKD come from the germline V gene.